A selection of T cell receptor beta chains follows, all from one sample in a study of T cells after yellow fever vaccination. TCRdb itself ran the 5' RACE reads through MiXCR, one entry per CDR3 protein. The table has some 560,000 distinct CDR3 sequences, about a sixth seen once. Sample: PBMCs, taken 5 to 6 days after the first yellow fever vaccination. All receptors derive from a man aged 18 to 30 who received the YFV17D yellow fever vaccine. Each CDR3 is given without its conserved first and last residue.

cdr3_aa,v_call
ASLGSVYGYT,TRBV6-1
ASSQQGHSPLH,TRBV7-2
ASSSYGEAF,TRBV12-3/TRBV12-4
ASSENPGSGYT,TRBV25-1
AISESSGVF,TRBV10-3
ASSLRGAQPQH,TRBV5-1
ASSQDWRGSTDTQY,TRBV4-3
ASSPQPGLGEKLF,TRBV7-2
SARASSGGADTQY,TRBV20-1
ASSSGGSSTYNEQF,TRBV6-1
ASSQESGPDQPQH,TRBV4-1
ASSPHGLSWVAKNIQY,TRBV3-1
ASRRDGGETGELF,TRBV7-9
ASSLGGQGWDEQF,TRBV11-2
ASTSQAAASDTQY,TRBV9
SVDRDNEQF,TRBV29-1
ASSFSTPPQPQH,TRBV7-2
ASSGSGGTETQY,TRBV9
ASTPWGGRYNEQF,TRBV10-2
ASSHPRDSMADEQF,TRBV4-1
ASSAATAASGNTIY,TRBV9
ASSPQLVSSYNSPLH,TRBV18